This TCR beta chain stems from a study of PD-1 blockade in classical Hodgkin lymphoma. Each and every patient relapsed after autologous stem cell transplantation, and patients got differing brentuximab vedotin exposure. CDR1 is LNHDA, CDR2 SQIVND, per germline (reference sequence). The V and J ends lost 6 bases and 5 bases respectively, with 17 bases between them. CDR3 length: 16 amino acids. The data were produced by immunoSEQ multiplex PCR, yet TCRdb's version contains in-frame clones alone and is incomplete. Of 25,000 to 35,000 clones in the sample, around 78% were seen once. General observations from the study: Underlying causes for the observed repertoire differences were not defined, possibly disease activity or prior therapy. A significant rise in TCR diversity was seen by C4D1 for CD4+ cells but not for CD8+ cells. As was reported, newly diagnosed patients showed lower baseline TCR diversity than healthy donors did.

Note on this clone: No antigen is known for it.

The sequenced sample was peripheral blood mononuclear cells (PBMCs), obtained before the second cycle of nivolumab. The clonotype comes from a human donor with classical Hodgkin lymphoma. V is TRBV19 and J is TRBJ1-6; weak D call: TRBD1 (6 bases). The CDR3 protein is CASRGTKGGHNSPLHF. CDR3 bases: TGTGCCAGTAGAGGAACCAAGGGGGGACATAATTCACCCCTCCACTTT.